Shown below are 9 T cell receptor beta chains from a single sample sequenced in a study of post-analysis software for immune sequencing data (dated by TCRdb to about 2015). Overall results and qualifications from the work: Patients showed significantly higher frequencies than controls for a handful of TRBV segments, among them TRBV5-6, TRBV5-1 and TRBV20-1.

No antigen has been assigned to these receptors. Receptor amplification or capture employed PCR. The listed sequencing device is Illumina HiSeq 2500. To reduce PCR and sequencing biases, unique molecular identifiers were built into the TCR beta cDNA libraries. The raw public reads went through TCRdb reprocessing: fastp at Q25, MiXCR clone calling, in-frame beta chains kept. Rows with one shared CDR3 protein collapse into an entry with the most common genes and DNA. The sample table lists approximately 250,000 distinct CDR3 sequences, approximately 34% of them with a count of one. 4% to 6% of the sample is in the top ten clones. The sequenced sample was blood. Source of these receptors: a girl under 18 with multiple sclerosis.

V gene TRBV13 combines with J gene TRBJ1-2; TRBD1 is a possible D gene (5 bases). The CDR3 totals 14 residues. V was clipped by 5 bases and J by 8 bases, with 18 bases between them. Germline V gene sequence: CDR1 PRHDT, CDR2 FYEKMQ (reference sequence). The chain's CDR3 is CASSHTRQLAGYTF. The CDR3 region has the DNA TGTGCCAGCAGCCATACCCGACAGTTGGCCGGCTACACCTTC.

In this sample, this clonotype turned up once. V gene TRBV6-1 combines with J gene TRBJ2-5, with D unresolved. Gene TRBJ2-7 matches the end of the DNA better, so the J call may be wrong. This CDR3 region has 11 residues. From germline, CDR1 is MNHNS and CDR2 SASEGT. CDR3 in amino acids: CASSASYEQYF. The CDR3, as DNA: TGTGCCAGCTCCGCTTCCTACGAGCAGTACTTC.

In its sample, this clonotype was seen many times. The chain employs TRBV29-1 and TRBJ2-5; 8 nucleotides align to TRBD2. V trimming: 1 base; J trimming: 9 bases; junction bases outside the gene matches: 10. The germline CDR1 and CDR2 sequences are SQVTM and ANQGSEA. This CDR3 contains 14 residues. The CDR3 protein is CSVEVAGGTTPQYF. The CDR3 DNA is TGCAGCGTTGAAGTGGCGGGAGGTACAACGCCCCAGTACTTC.

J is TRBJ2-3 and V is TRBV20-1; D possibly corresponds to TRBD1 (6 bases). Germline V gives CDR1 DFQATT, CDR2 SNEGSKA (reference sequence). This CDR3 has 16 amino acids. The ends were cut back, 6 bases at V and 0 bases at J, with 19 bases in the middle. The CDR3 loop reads CSAPGPGQLSTDTQYF. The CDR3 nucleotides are TGCAGTGCCCCCGGTCCGGGACAACTTAGCACAGATACGCAGTATTTT.

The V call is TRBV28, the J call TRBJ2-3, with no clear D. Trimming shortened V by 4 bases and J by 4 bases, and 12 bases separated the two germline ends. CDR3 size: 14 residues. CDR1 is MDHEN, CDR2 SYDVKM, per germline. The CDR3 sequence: CASSSGRGADTQYF. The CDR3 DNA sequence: TGTGCCAGCAGTTCCGGCAGAGGAGCAGATACGCAGTATTTT.

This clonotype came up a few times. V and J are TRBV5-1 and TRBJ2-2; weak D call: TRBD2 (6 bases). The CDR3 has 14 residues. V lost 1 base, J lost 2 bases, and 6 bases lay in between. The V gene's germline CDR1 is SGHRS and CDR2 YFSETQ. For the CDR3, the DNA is TGCGCCAGCAGCTTGACTAGCAACACCGGGGAGCTGTTTTTT. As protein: CASSLTSNTGELFF.

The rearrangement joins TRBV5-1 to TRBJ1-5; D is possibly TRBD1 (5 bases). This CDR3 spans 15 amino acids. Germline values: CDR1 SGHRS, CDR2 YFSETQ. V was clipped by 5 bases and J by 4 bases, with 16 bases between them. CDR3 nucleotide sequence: TGCGCCAGCAGGATAGGGGCAAATTCTAATCAGCCCCAGCATTTT. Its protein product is CASRIGANSNQPQHF.

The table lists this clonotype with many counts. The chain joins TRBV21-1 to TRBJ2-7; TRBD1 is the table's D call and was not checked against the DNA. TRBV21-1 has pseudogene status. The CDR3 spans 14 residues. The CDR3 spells CASSRNDSRYEQYF. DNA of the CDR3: TGTGCCAGCAGCCGCAATGACAGTCGCTACGAGCAGTACTTC.

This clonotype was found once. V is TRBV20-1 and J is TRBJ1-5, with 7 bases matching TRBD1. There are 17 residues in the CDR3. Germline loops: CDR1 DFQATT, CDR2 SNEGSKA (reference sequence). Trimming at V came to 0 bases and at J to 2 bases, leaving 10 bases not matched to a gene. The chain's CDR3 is CSARERTGVSGNQPQHF. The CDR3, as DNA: TGCAGTGCTAGAGAGAGGACAGGCGTTTCAGGCAATCAGCCCCAGCATTTT.